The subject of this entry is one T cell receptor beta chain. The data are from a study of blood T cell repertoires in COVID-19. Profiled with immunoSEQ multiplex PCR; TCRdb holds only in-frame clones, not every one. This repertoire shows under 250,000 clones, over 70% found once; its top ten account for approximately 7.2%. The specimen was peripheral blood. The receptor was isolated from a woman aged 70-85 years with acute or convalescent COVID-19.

The CDR3 sequence: CASSYGQGLLYGYTF. CDR3 bases: TGTGCCAGCAGTTACGGGCAGGGCCTATTATATGGCTACACCTTC. The genes are TRBV6-5 and TRBJ1-2; possible D gene TRBD1, 5 bases. Germline V gene data show CDR1 as MNHEY and CDR2 as SVGAGI. Trimming left V 2 bases short and J 5 bases short, with 15 bases between. The CDR3 has 15 amino acids.